The 7 T cell receptor beta chains reported below all come from one sample, sequenced in a study of Graves' ophthalmopathy and Graves' hyperthyroidism. Amplified TCR beta CDR3 regions were obtained using RNA transcripts as template. Following a first-round RT-PCR that used HTBI primers, a second-round multiplex PCR was carried out. A single record per CDR3 protein comes from TCRdb applying MiXCR to the multiplex PCR reads. The sample has hundreds of thousands of distinct CDR3 sequences; about 38% are singletons. What was sequenced was peripheral blood. The receptors shown here come from an adult man with Graves' ophthalmopathy.

A remark on this clonotype: The junction departs from germline at one end; a sequencing error may be responsible. The CDR3: CASSTGADNEQYF. DNA of the CDR3: TGTGCTAGCAGCACAGGGGCTGACAATGAGCAGTACTTC. The chain employs TRBV7-7 and TRBJ2-7; the match to TRBD1 covers 7 bases. Germline V lookup: CDR1 SSHAT, CDR2 FNYEAQ (reference sequence). The CDR3 runs 13 residues.

With respect to this clonotype: This may be a read error, as it is one base from a much larger clone. The chain has TRBV9 and TRBJ1-1, with TRBD1 matching over 7 bases. This CDR3 contains 13 residues. Germline assignment: CDR1 SGDLS and CDR2 YYNGEE. The CDR3 DNA reads TGTGCCGGCAGCGTATCCCCAGGGGGTGAAGCTTTCTTT. This codes for CAGSVSPGGEAFF.

This clonotype has a count of ten or more. The V call is TRBV10-3, the J call TRBJ2-2, with 7 bases that match TRBD2. The germline CDR1 and CDR2 sequences are ENHRY and SYGVKD. The junction had 6 bases not matched to a gene; V was cut back by 10 bases and J by 4 bases. There are 13 residues in the CDR3. The CDR3 coding sequence is TGTGCCACCGGAAGACTAGCCACCGGGGAGCTGTTTTTT. Its protein is CATGRLATGELFF.

This rearrangement joins TRBV12-3 or TRBV12-4 to TRBJ1-5, with D unresolved. The CDR3 is 13 amino acids. V shed 6 bases and J shed 6 bases, with 12 bases lying between them. The CDR3 region has the DNA TGTGCCAGCAGGTCCGGGTTGAGTCAGCCCCAGCATTTT. Translating gives CASRSGLSQPQHF.

Concerning this clonotype itself: Being one base from a much bigger clone, this may be a read error. The CDR3 DNA is TGTGCCAGCAGCTCGACAAGGTGGTACGAAAAACTGTTTTTT. Its protein product is CASSSTRWYEKLFF. The chain couples TRBV7-2 to TRBJ1-4; no clear D gene. V was clipped by 4 bases and J by 8 bases, with 14 bases between them. CDR3 length: 14 residues. Germline V gene data show CDR1 as SGHTA and CDR2 as FQGNSA.

This chain connects TRBV19 to TRBJ1-5; the D is unclear. V lost 9 bases, J lost 2 bases, and 26 bases lay in between. This CDR3 contains 18 residues. Looked up from germline, CDR1 is LNHDA and CDR2 is SQIVND (reference sequence). Written as DNA, the CDR3 is TGTGCCAGCTCGGAGGGTTGGTTTGAGGTGGTGGGCAATCAGCCCCAGCATTTT. Its protein is CASSEGWFEVVGNQPQHF.

The chain couples TRBV7-2 to TRBJ2-2; 7 bases align to TRBD2. With V trimmed by 8 bases and J by 5 bases, 8 bases remained unmatched. The length of the CDR3 is 14 residues. The germline V gene encodes CDR1 SGHTA and CDR2 FQGNSA. The CDR3 DNA sequence: TGTGCCAGCCAGCGGGGTGATCAGACCGGGGAGCTGTTTTTT. Translation gives CASQRGDQTGELFF.